This T cell receptor (beta chain) was retrieved from a study of OX40 agonist ivuxolimab in advanced cancers. For the study in its entirety: Ivuxolimab, which targeted the costimulatory receptor OX40 (CD134), was an agonistic, fully human IgG2 monoclonal antibody. Of the roughly 51 dose-escalation patients, hepatocellular carcinoma was present in approximately 20, melanoma in about 15, renal cell carcinoma in 9 and head and neck cancer in 9. Intravenous ivuxolimab was administered to patients every 2 weeks at six dose levels: 0.01, 0.1, 0.3, 1.5, 3 and 10 mg/kg. The dose-escalation cohort was 82.7% male with a mean age of roughly 60 years, ranging from about 23 to 85. Patients were allowed to have had prior anti-PD-1, anti-PD-L1 or anti-CTLA-4 therapy, and 40% of the dose-escalation patients had been treated with checkpoint inhibitors. Peripheral TCRbeta sequencing was intended to test whether TCR sequence diversity was altered and clonal T-cell expansion was caused by ivuxolimab. The paper reports the monotherapy dose-escalation portion (N ≈ 50 patients) of the phase I ivuxolimab trial. Three dose-escalation patients achieved partial responses, one with hepatocellular carcinoma and two with cutaneous melanoma. Paper-wide results and their limitations: In the 0.1-3.0 mg/kg groups, partial responders had among the lowest normalized peripheral clonal expansion, particularly in CD8+ T cells. On average, CD8+ T cells showed more expanded clones than CD4+ T cells after ivuxolimab. Low levels of normalized T-cell clonal expansion were also seen in some nonresponding patients. Which antigens the clonally expanded peripheral T cells were specific for was not determined. At doses of 0.1 to 3.0 mg/kg, clonal expansion of both CD4+ and CD8+ blood T cells was observed from baseline to week 6.

To sequence the TCRbeta CDR3 region, genomic DNA was isolated from the sorted cells. TCRbeta CDR3 regions were sequenced using the immunoSEQ Assay. In TCRdb, the immuneACCESS table is reduced to in-frame sequences with V and J assigned. These tables do not hold every clone; where another copy was compared, an unresolved V gene accounts for under half, and the others remain unexplained. The sample table shows 57,000 or so clones, and 92% are seen once. Clones ranked in the top ten supply 0.62% of the sample. V lost 5 bases and J lost 7 bases, and the count of bases not matched to a germline gene is 7. CDR1 and CDR2, looked up from the germline V gene, are SGHAT and FQNNGV. The CDR3 goes from the cysteine to the phenylalanine over 14 residues. Left in the record is the CDR3 DNA by itself, 42 bases read in frame from the first base. The count of this clone is one. Its antigen specificity is not known. The sample holds no much larger clone one base away, and base qualities are not on file.

The trial excluded patients who had a history of autoimmune disease or were on systemic immunosuppression. In every dose cohort, peripheral blood was drawn for TCR sequencing at baseline, cycle 4 day 1, and cycle 7 day 1. The samples were drawn from a first-in-human, open-label, multicenter phase I dose-escalation trial of ivuxolimab. Adults with locally advanced or metastatic head and neck squamous cell, hepatocellular, melanoma or renal cell carcinoma were enrolled in the trial. CD4+ and CD8+ T cells were sorted separately from peripheral blood before TCR sequencing. The chain was built from TRBV11-2 and TRBJ2-7, and 11 junction bases match TRBD2. The specimen was CD4+ or CD8+ T cells sorted from blood, collected in a trial of the OX40 agonist ivuxolimab. The source of this sequence is an adult with an advanced solid tumor such as melanoma, head and neck, liver or kidney cancer. The DNA is as follows: TGTGCCAGCAGCCCACCACTAGCGGGAGCTGAGCAGTACTTC. Protein translation: CASSPPLAGAEQYF.